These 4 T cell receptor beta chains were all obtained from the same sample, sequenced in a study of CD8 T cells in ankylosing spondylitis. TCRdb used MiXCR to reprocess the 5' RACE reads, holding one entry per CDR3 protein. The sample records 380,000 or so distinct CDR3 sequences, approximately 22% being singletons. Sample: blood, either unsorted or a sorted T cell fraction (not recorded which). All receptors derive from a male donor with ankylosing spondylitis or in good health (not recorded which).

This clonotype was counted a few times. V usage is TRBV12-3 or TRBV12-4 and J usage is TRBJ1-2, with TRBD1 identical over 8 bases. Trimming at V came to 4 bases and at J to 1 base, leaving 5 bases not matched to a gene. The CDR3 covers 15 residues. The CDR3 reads CASSSRDRSNYGYTF. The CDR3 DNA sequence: TGTGCCAGCAGTTCCCGGGACAGGAGTAACTATGGCTACACCTTC.

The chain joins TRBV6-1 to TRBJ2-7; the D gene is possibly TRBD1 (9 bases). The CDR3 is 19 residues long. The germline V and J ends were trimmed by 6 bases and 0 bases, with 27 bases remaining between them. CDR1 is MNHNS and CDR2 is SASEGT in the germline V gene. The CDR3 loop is CASSLRGDRVFASSYEQYF. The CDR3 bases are TGTGCCAGCAGCCTGCGGGGGGACAGGGTTTTTGCGAGCTCCTACGAGCAGTACTTC.

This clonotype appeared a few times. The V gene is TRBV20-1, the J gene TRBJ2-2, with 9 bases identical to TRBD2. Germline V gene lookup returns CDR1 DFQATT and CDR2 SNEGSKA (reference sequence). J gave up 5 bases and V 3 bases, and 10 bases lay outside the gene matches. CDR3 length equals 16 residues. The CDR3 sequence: CSASITTSGGTGELFF. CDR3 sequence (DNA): TGCAGTGCTAGTATTACGACTAGCGGCGGGACCGGGGAGCTGTTTTTT.

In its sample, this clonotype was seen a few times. The CDR3 here is CASSDEAYLTEQYF. CDR3 in DNA: TGTGCCAGCAGTGACGAGGCATATCTTACGGAGCAGTACTTC. This chain connects TRBV2 to TRBJ2-7, with no clear D. There are 14 residues in the CDR3. V lost 3 bases and J lost 7, with 16 bases in between. Germline CDR1 reads SNHLY; CDR2 reads FYNNEI. Variable domain in full (rest from reference TRBV2 and TRBJ2-7): EPEVTQTPSHQVTQMGQEVILRCVPISNHLYFYWYRQILGQKVEFLVSFYNNEISEKSEIFDDQFSVERPDGSNFTLKIRSTKLEDSAMYFCASSDEAYLTEQYFGPGTRLTVT.